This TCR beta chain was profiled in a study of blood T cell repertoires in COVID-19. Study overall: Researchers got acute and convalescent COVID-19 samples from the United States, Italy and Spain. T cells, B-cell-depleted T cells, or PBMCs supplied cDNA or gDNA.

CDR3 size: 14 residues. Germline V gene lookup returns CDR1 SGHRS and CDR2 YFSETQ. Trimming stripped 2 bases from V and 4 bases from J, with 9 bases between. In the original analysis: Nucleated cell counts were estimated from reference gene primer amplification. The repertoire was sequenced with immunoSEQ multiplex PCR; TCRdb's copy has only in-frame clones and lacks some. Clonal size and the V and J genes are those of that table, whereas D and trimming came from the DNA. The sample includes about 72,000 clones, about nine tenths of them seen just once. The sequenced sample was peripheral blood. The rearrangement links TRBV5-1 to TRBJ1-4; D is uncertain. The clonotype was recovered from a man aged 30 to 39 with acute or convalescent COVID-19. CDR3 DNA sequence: TGCGCCAGCAGCTTAGGCGGGTATAATGAAAAACTGTTTTTT. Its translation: CASSLGGYNEKLFF.